The present entry profiles one T cell receptor beta chain with its context. The protocol was immunoSEQ multiplex PCR, while the TCRdb copy is restricted to in-frame clones and leaves out a portion. The sample has around 200,000 clones; around four fifths are singletons. This entry is derived from a study of blood T cell repertoires in COVID-19. The CDR3 runs to 13 residues. The germline CDR1 and CDR2 sequences are SQVTM and ANQGSEA. Trimming cost V 6 bases and J 8 bases; bases outside gene matches: 12. This clonotype was obtained from a woman aged 50 to 60 with acute or convalescent COVID-19. The sequenced sample was peripheral blood. The chain carries TRBV29-1 and TRBJ1-2, with 7 nucleotides matching TRBD1. The CDR3 protein is CSVQSGTDSGYTF. CDR3 nucleotides: TGCAGCGTGCAATCCGGGACAGACTCCGGCTACACCTTC.